The rows below give T cell receptor beta chains drawn from one sample of a study of T-cell memory formation after mild COVID-19. TCRdb fed the 5' RACE reads into MiXCR, producing one record per CDR3 protein. The data contain about 620,000 distinct CDR3 sequences, more than 15% of them singletons. Sequencing used PBMCs or a T cell subset sorted from them (not recorded which). These receptors originate from an adult woman who had mild COVID-19 (a few samples of this study predate the infection). Cell type and time point are not known. Each CDR3 is given with its conserved first and last residue. Fields, in order: clone size, V gene, J gene, D gene, CDR3 DNA, CDR3 protein. D genes are given only for firm matches. Expanded clones are given a class, and other clones once, few, many or no size at all.

NA	TRBV7-9	TRBJ2-5	TRBD2	TGTGCCAGCAGCTTAGGTAGCGGGGGAGGAGAGACCCAGTACTTC	CASSLGSGGGETQYF
NA	TRBV29-1	TRBJ2-2	TRBD2	TGCAGCGTTGGGATAGCGGGAGGGCCAGGCGGGGAGCTGTTTTTT	CSVGIAGGPGGELFF
NA	TRBV6-6	TRBJ2-7	TRBD1	TGTGCCAGCAGGCCCTCCCGACAGGGTGCCTACGAGCAGTACTTC	CASRPSRQGAYEQYF
many	TRBV12-3/TRBV12-4	TRBJ1-5	NA	TGTGCCAGCGCACCGGGATTCAATCAGCCCCAGCATTTT	CASAPGFNQPQHF
few	TRBV2	TRBJ1-1	NA	TGTGCCAGCAAATGGGCCCATGACGGGTCTGAAGCTTTCTTT	CASKWAHDGSEAFF
NA	TRBV6-1	TRBJ1-2	NA	TGTGCCAGCAGTGAAGGGTTCGGGCCCTATGGCTACACCTTC	CASSEGFGPYGYTF
NA	TRBV12-3/TRBV12-4	TRBJ2-1	TRBD1	TGTGCCAGCAGTTTACGACAGGGCCAGTTCTTC	CASSLRQGQFF
few	TRBV20-1	TRBJ2-1	NA	TGCAGTGCTCTTCCGCGGGGTGAGCAGTTCTTC	CSALPRGEQFF
few	TRBV7-2	TRBJ2-1	NA	TGTGCCAGCAGCTCTCAGGCGGGGTTAGATTACAATGAGCAGTTCTTC	CASSSQAGLDYNEQFF
few	TRBV18	TRBJ2-3	NA	TGTGCCAGCTCACCGGGGCGGATTAGAGATACGCAGTATTTT	CASSPGRIRDTQYF
few	TRBV20-1	TRBJ1-1	NA	TGCAGTGCTAATCGCCGCGGGGCTAACCCTGAAGCTTTCTTT	CSANRRGANPEAFF
NA	TRBV4-2	TRBJ2-1	NA	TGTGCCAGCAGCCAAGATAGGAGCGAGAGCTCCTACAATGAGCAGTTCTTC	CASSQDRSESSYNEQFF
NA	TRBV6-5	TRBJ2-2	TRBD2	TGTGCCAGCAGCCAATCCGGACTAGCGGGGCCCGGGGAGCTGTTTTTT	CASSQSGLAGPGELFF
few	TRBV9	TRBJ2-1	TRBD2	TGTGCCAGCAGCGACCATCTAGCGGGAGTAGCGCAGTTCTTC	CASSDHLAGVAQFF
few	TRBV6-5	TRBJ2-1	TRBD2	TGTGCCAGCAGACTAGCGGCCCACTCCTACAATGAGCAGTTCTTC	CASRLAAHSYNEQFF
few	TRBV7-2	TRBJ1-1	TRBD1	TGTGCCAGCAGCCGCGCGGCCGGGACAGCCACTGAAGCTTTCTTT	CASSRAAGTATEAFF
NA	TRBV18	TRBJ2-7	TRBD1	TGTGCCAGCTCACCAAGCACAGGGGGAGGCTACGAGCAGTACTTC	CASSPSTGGGYEQYF
few	TRBV29-1	TRBJ2-7	NA	TGCAGCGTTGAAGATCTTGCAGCAGGTGAGACCTACGAGCAGTACTTC	CSVEDLAAGETYEQYF
once	TRBV7-9	TRBJ1-6	NA	TGTGCCAGCAGCTTGTCGGACGGAGCTTATAATTCACCCCTCCACTTT	CASSLSDGAYNSPLHF
few	TRBV29-1	TRBJ1-5	NA	TGCAGCGTCAAAGAGGGGGGTCAGCCCCAGCATTTT	CSVKEGGQPQHF
NA	TRBV7-8	TRBJ2-7	TRBD1	TGTGCCAGCAGCACACCATCGACAGACAGGGGTGGCTACGAGCAGTACTTC	CASSTPSTDRGGYEQYF
NA	TRBV7-6	TRBJ2-5	NA	TGTGCCAGCAGCTTAGCGGGGGCTTACAGGGAACAAGAGACCCAGTACTTC	CASSLAGAYREQETQYF
NA	TRBV6-2/TRBV6-3	TRBJ1-3	NA	TGTGCCAGCAGTTACGGGCAACTCTCTGGAAACACCATATATTTT	CASSYGQLSGNTIYF
NA	TRBV4-1	TRBJ2-1	TRBD1	TGCGCCAGCAAAAGCCGGGACAGGGGGCAGGGTGAGCAGTTCTTC	CASKSRDRGQGEQFF
few	TRBV7-2	TRBJ1-2	NA	TGTGCCAGCACCGATCTAGCCGGGGGGATCGGCTACACCTTC	CASTDLAGGIGYTF
NA	TRBV20-1	TRBJ2-7	NA	TGCAGTGCTAGGCCGGAGGGATACGAGCAGTACTTC	CSARPEGYEQYF
NA	TRBV6-1	TRBJ2-1	NA	TGTGCCAGCAGTGAATGGGGTACAGGGACCAGTGGGCAGTTCTTC	CASSEWGTGTSGQFF
NA	TRBV7-9	TRBJ2-2	NA	TGTGCCAGCAGCTTTGCGGAGATGAACACCGGGGAGCTGTTTTTT	CASSFAEMNTGELFF
NA	TRBV6-2/TRBV6-3	TRBJ2-7	NA	TGTGCCAGCAGTTACTCGGACGCCTCCTACGAGCAGTACTTC	CASSYSDASYEQYF
few	TRBV7-7	TRBJ2-7	NA	TGTGCCAGCAGCCGATACCAGGGGTCCTCCTACGAGCAGTACTTC	CASSRYQGSSYEQYF
few	TRBV20-1	TRBJ2-5	TRBD2	TGCAGTGGGACACTAGCGGGGGGGGTAGAGACCCAGTACTTC	CSGTLAGGVETQYF
NA	TRBV29-1	TRBJ1-1	NA	TGCAGCGTTGAACTGGCGAACACTGAAGCTTTCTTT	CSVELANTEAFF
many	TRBV6-2/TRBV6-3	TRBJ2-1	NA	TGTGCCAGCAGTTTACGGCGGGACTCCTACAATGAGCAGTTCTTC	CASSLRRDSYNEQFF
NA	TRBV5-6	TRBJ2-1	TRBD2	TGTGCCAGCATCAACCTAGGGCGGGGGAGCTCCTACAATGAGCAGTTCTTC	CASINLGRGSSYNEQFF
few	TRBV30	TRBJ2-1	TRBD2	TGTGCCTGGATGGTCCGGCTAGCGGGCTACAATGAGCAGTTCTTC	CAWMVRLAGYNEQFF
few	TRBV9	TRBJ2-1	TRBD2	TGTGCCAGCAGCAAAGGGACTAGCGGGGTGGGGAATGAGCAGTTCTTC	CASSKGTSGVGNEQFF
NA	TRBV19	TRBJ2-5	TRBD1	TGTGCCAGTACTACTCGGGACAGTCCCCAAGAGACCCAGTACTTC	CASTTRDSPQETQYF
NA	TRBV28	TRBJ1-2	NA	TGTGCCAGCAGTTTGGTATCCGGGAACTATGGCTACACCTTC	CASSLVSGNYGYTF
NA	TRBV4-1	TRBJ1-1	TRBD1	TGCGCCAGCAGCAACCACAGGGGCCCTCGTCTCACTGAAGCTTTCTTT	CASSNHRGPRLTEAFF
NA	TRBV7-2	TRBJ2-7	NA	TGTGCCAGCAGCTTACAGACGGACTACGAGCAGTACTTC	CASSLQTDYEQYF
few	TRBV30	TRBJ1-2	TRBD1	TGTGCCTGGAGTGGGACAGGGGTTACCTATGGCTACACCTTC	CAWSGTGVTYGYTF
few	TRBV7-2	TRBJ1-2	TRBD1	TGTGCCAGCAGCTTAGTGCGGGCAGGGGGTGACTATGGCTACACCTTC	CASSLVRAGGDYGYTF
few	TRBV24-1	TRBJ2-2	TRBD1	TGTGCCACCAGTGCGGGACAGGGGTTCACCGGGGAGCTGTTTTTT	CATSAGQGFTGELFF